This TCR beta chain was sequenced in a study of blood T cell repertoires in COVID-19. Study information: The origin of the acute and convalescent COVID-19 samples was the United States, Italy and Spain. PBMCs, B-cell-depleted T cells, or T cells were the source of the cDNA or gDNA that made up the material.

Per the study methods: Using reference gene primer amplification, nucleated cell counts were estimated. TCRdb keeps only in-frame clones here, not all; method: immunoSEQ multiplex PCR. The V and J calls and clone size were taken over from that table, and D and trimming were inferred from the DNA. Here the sample spans roughly 150,000 clones, around 83% being singletons. Germline CDR1 is MRHNA and CDR2 is SNTAGT. The V end lost 6 bases, the J end lost 2 bases, and 16 bases lay between the germline ends. The CDR3 totals 15 residues. The clonotype originates from a woman in her seventies who had recovered from COVID-19. The sample consisted of peripheral blood. The V gene is TRBV6-4, the J gene TRBJ1-2; D possibly corresponds to TRBD1 (5 bases). CDR3 sequence reads: CASSLHTQGNYGYTF. In nucleotides, the CDR3 is TGTGCCAGCAGCCTTCATACTCAGGGAAACTATGGCTACACCTTC.